These 4 T cell receptor beta chains were sequenced from one sample in a study of T cell changes during pregnancy in multiple sclerosis. TCRdb's table, derived via immunoSEQ multiplex PCR, lists solely in-frame clones and lacks some. This sample has about 40,000 clones, with about 88% found just once. The material sequenced was CD4+ T cells from peripheral blood mononuclear cells, taken in the first trimester of pregnancy. These receptors all come from a female donor with multiple sclerosis, enrolled in a pregnancy study.

The chain links TRBV5-1 to TRBJ2-1; 10 nucleotides align to TRBD2. V shed 0 bases, J shed 7 bases, and the junction held 10 bases outside the gene matches. The germline CDR1 and CDR2 sequences are SGHRS and YFSETQ. This CDR3 has 17 amino acids. The CDR3 protein is CASSLGYTSGMGNEQFF. The CDR3 bases are TGCGCCAGCAGCTTGGGCTATACTAGCGGGATGGGTAATGAGCAGTTCTTC.

The V gene is TRBV30, the J gene TRBJ1-4; TRBD1 aligns across 8 bases. CDR1 GTSNPN and CDR2 SVGIG come from the germline V gene (reference sequence). The CDR3 is 15 residues long. Trimming removed 3 bases from V and 5 bases from J; junction bases left unmatched: 8. The CDR3, as DNA: TGTGCCTGGAGCCTAACAGGGGGACTAAATGAAAAACTGTTTTTT. This gives the protein CAWSLTGGLNEKLFF.

V and J are TRBV12-5 and TRBJ1-2; possible D gene TRBD1, 6 bases. The length of the CDR3 is 14 residues. V lost 1 base, J lost 7 bases, and 13 bases lay in between. CDR1 LGHNT and CDR2 FRNRAP come from the germline V gene. The CDR3 DNA reads TGTGCTAGTGGTTTGGGACAGGACCTAATTGGCTACACCTTC. Translation: CASGLGQDLIGYTF.

V gene TRBV2 combines with J gene TRBJ1-1; D possibly corresponds to TRBD1 (5 bases). The V end lost 6 bases, the J end lost 1 base, and 9 bases lay between the germline ends. Germline values: CDR1 SNHLY, CDR2 FYNNEI. The CDR3 length is 13 residues. CDR3 sequence: CASSADRNTEAFF. Written as DNA, the CDR3 is TGTGCCAGCAGCGCAGACAGGAACACTGAAGCTTTCTTT.